The 30 T cell receptor beta chains presented below share a single source sample, sequenced in a study of T cells in Graves' hyperthyroidism and ophthalmopathy. The source material, RNA transcripts, was used to amplify TCR beta CDR3 regions. HTBI primers drove first-round RT-PCR of the TCR CDR3. Each CDR3 protein gets one entry after TCRdb re-called the multiplex PCR reads with MiXCR. The table records fewer than 700,000 distinct CDR3 sequences, 17% of them present only once. The sequenced material came from blood. Source of these receptors: a woman between 18 and 29 years old with Graves' ophthalmopathy.

This clonotype was counted at least ten times. DNA for the CDR3: TGCAGTGCTAGAGATACAAGAGCGGGAGGTGCAGATACGCAGTATTTT. Its translation is CSARDTRAGGADTQYF. V is TRBV20-1 and J is TRBJ2-3; 9 nucleotides line up with TRBD2. V was pared by 0 bases and J by 4 bases, with 8 bases of the junction left unmatched. This CDR3 contains 16 residues. Germline lookup yields CDR1 DFQATT and CDR2 SNEGSKA (reference sequence).

This clonotype was observed a handful of times. V and J are TRBV7-6 and TRBJ2-7; D call uncertain. V lost 3 bases to trimming and J lost 3 bases, with 9 bases between them. Germline lookup yields CDR1 SGHVS and CDR2 FNYEAQ. The CDR3 covers 13 residues. The CDR3 loop is CASSFADYYEQYF. Written as DNA, the CDR3 is TGTGCCAGCAGCTTTGCGGATTACTACGAGCAGTACTTC. Based on the CDR3 plus reference TRBV7-6 and TRBJ2-7, the full variable domain is GAGVSQSPRYKVTKRGQDVALRCDPISGHVSLYWYRQALGQGPEFLTYFNYEAQQDKSGLPNDRFSAERPEGSISTLTIQRTEQRDSAMYRCASSFADYYEQYFGPGTRLTVT.

This clonotype was detected ten times or more. The V and J genes are TRBV15 and TRBJ2-3; the match to TRBD1 covers 9 bases. Per germline, CDR1 LNHNV and CDR2 YYDKDF (reference sequence). Trimming at V came to 7 bases and at J to 4 bases, leaving 9 bases not matched to a gene. The CDR3 extends over 15 amino acids. The chain's CDR3 is CATNLVGTGSDTQYF. CDR3 nucleotides: TGTGCCACCAACCTCGTTGGGACAGGGTCAGATACGCAGTATTTT.

This clonotype was detected a few times. The V and J genes are TRBV6-1 and TRBJ2-6, with D tentatively TRBD2 (7 bases). This CDR3 has 15 amino acids. Germline V CDR1 and CDR2: MNHNS, SASEGT. V was shortened by 8 bases and J by 2 bases, with 13 bases between the two germline ends. DNA for the CDR3: TGTGCCAGCCGGGGGGCGGGGGCTGGGGCCAACGTCCTGACTTTC. It translates to CASRGAGAGANVLTF.

This clonotype appeared a few times. CDR3 sequence: CASSQGTGNEKLFF. In DNA, the CDR3 is TGTGCCAGCAGTCAAGGGACGGGAAATGAAAAACTGTTTTTT. The genes are TRBV6-1 and TRBJ1-4; the D gene is possibly TRBD1 (5 bases). V lost 5 bases and J lost 5, with 12 bases in between. Germline V lookup: CDR1 MNHNS, CDR2 SASEGT. The CDR3 consists of 14 residues.

In this sample, this clonotype turned up once. The rearrangement uses TRBV19 and TRBJ1-3; D ambiguous. Trimming shortened V by 4 bases and J by 0 bases, and 7 bases separated the two germline ends. There are 14 residues in the CDR3. The germline V gene encodes CDR1 LNHDA and CDR2 SQIVND (reference sequence). In nucleotides, the CDR3 is TGTGCCAGTAGTACCCCCGGCTCTGGAAACACCATATATTTT. Amino acid sequence: CASSTPGSGNTIYF. The whole variable domain, filled in from reference TRBV19 and TRBJ1-3, reads DGGITQSPKYLFRKEGQNVTLSCEQNLNHDAMYWYRQDPGQGLRLIYYSQIVNDFQKGDIAEGYSVSREKKESFPLTVTSAQKNPTAFYLCASSTPGSGNTIYFGEGSWLTVV.

The J gene is TRBJ2-4, the V gene TRBV7-3; TRBD1 matches 9 bases. Germline values: CDR1 SGHTA, CDR2 FQGTGA. V lost 5 bases, J lost 0 bases, and 23 bases stayed unmatched. The CDR3 is made up of 22 amino acids. The CDR3 bases are TGTGCCAGCAGCCCCATCCCCCCCTCGGGGACAGGGAGTCCCTTAGCCAAAAACATTCAGTACTTC. Translated: CASSPIPPSGTGSPLAKNIQYF. The variable domain in full, with the rest retrieved from reference TRBV7-3 and TRBJ2-4, is GAGVSQTPSNKVTEKGKYVELRCDPISGHTALYWYRQSLGQGPEFLIYFQGTGAADDSGLPNDRFFAVRPEGSVSTLKIQRTERGDSAVYLCASSPIPPSGTGSPLAKNIQYFGAGTRLSVL.

There are many counts of this clonotype. A much larger clonotype is one base distant, so this may be a read error. V usage is TRBV12-3 or TRBV12-4 and J usage is TRBJ2-1; 11 bases map to TRBD2. The CDR3 consists of 18 residues. The CDR3 region has the DNA TGTGCCAGCAGCGGCGGGGGCCCGGGACTAGCGGATTACAATAAGCAGTTCTTC. It yields the protein CASSGGGPGLADYNKQFF.

The chain joins TRBV27 to TRBJ2-1; 9 bases are a match to TRBD2. CDR1 and CDR2 (germline): MNHEY, SMNVEV (reference sequence). V was clipped by 5 bases and J by 3 bases; unmatched bases: 2. This CDR3 comprises 14 residues. The DNA for the CDR3 is TGTGCCAGCAGTACTAGCGGGTTCTACAATGAGCAGTTCTTC. Its protein product is CASSTSGFYNEQFF.

This clonotype was seen ten or more times. This chain links TRBV7-9 with TRBJ2-5; TRBD2 matches 7 bases. With V trimmed by 4 bases and J by 2 bases, 10 bases remained unmatched. This CDR3 comprises 16 residues. Germline CDR1 and CDR2: SEHNR and FQNEAQ (reference sequence). The CDR3 spells CASSYPLSGAQETQYF. The CDR3 region has the DNA TGTGCCAGCAGCTACCCACTAAGCGGGGCGCAAGAGACCCAGTACTTC.

This clonotype was detected only a few times. This chain uses TRBV7-9 with TRBJ2-7, with TRBD2 matching over 12 bases. The CDR3 spans 17 residues. The V segment lost 4 bases and the J segment 2 bases; nucleotides outside the gene matches: 9. The germline CDR1 and CDR2 sequences are SEHNR and FQNEAQ (reference sequence). This chain's CDR3 is CASSSSTRLAGAYEQYF. The CDR3 region has the DNA TGTGCCAGCAGCTCCTCGACCCGACTAGCGGGGGCCTACGAGCAGTACTTC.

This clonotype was picked up many times. The chain recombines TRBV28 with TRBJ2-7; 10 nucleotides line up with TRBD1. Germline V lookup: CDR1 MDHEN, CDR2 SYDVKM. V shed 4 bases, J shed 5 bases, and the junction held 8 bases outside the gene matches. The CDR3 is 15 residues long. CDR3 nucleotides: TGTGCCAGCAGTTCGGTCGGACAGGGGGTGAACGAGCAGTACTTC. Its translation: CASSSVGQGVNEQYF.

This chain connects TRBV7-2 to TRBJ1-2; D is unclear. The CDR3 has 15 residues. With 0 bases removed from V and 6 bases from J, the gap between germline ends came to 14 bases. Per the germline V gene, CDR1 is SGHTA and CDR2 is FQGNSA. The CDR3 DNA is TGTGCCAGCAGCTTAGCGGTCCGTCCCCTCGATGGCTACACCTTC. As protein: CASSLAVRPLDGYTF.

This clonotype was counted many times. The rearrangement uses TRBV2 and TRBJ1-1; 8 bases are a match to TRBD1. CDR3 length: 17 residues. The V segment lost 7 bases and the J segment 5 bases; nucleotides outside the gene matches: 18. Per the germline V gene, CDR1 is SNHLY and CDR2 is FYNNEI. The CDR3 DNA follows: TGTGCCAGCAACCTTCCCGCGGGGACAGGTCAGAGTACTGAAGCTTTCTTT. Translation gives CASNLPAGTGQSTEAFF.

This clonotype has a handful of counts. The gene calls are TRBV6-2 or TRBV6-3 and TRBJ1-2, with TRBD1 as a possible D gene (5 bases). The CDR3 loop spans 14 amino acids. Germline-derived CDR1 and CDR2 are MNHEY and SVGEGT. The germline V and J ends were trimmed by 0 bases and 8 bases, with 13 bases remaining between them. The CDR3 bases are TGTGCCAGCAGTTACTCAGGTTCAGGGAGAGGCTACACCTTC. This codes for CASSYSGSGRGYTF.

This clonotype was seen at least ten times. CDR3 bases: TGTGCCAGCAGCTTATTTACAGGAGGACTTGGGGACGAGCAGTACTTC. This gives the protein CASSLFTGGLGDEQYF. The V and J genes are TRBV7-9 and TRBJ2-7, with D perhaps TRBD1 or TRBD2 (5 bases each). With 2 bases removed from V and 5 bases from J, the gap between germline ends came to 19 bases. The CDR3 runs 16 residues. From germline, CDR1 is SEHNR and CDR2 FQNEAQ (reference sequence).

Only a few counts were recorded for this clonotype. V and J are TRBV6-2 or TRBV6-3 and TRBJ2-2; 8 bases agree with TRBD1. This CDR3 spans 16 amino acids. The V and J ends lost 5 bases and 2 bases, in that order; junction bases with no gene match: 7. The V gene's germline CDR1 is MNHEY and CDR2 SVGEGT. This CDR3 reads CASSAPGQVNTGELFF. The CDR3 coding sequence is TGTGCCAGCAGTGCCCCGGGACAGGTCAACACCGGGGAGCTGTTTTTT.

The chain carries TRBV5-1 and TRBJ2-3; TRBD1 or TRBD2 may be the D gene (5 bases each). CDR3 length: 15 residues. The V gene's germline CDR1 is SGHRS and CDR2 YFSETQ. V lost 3 bases, J lost 0 bases, and 11 bases lay in between. CDR3 in amino acids: CASSSRDASTDTQYF. The CDR3, as DNA: TGCGCCAGCAGCTCACGGGACGCTAGCACAGATACGCAGTATTTT.

This clonotype was observed at least ten times. The chain combines TRBV15 with TRBJ1-1; D ambiguous. CDR1 is LNHNV and CDR2 is YYDKDF in the germline V gene (reference sequence). CDR3 length: 13 residues. The V and J ends lost 3 bases and 4 bases respectively, with 9 bases between them. Here the CDR3 reads CATSSRSRTEAFF. The CDR3 DNA reads as TGTGCCACCAGCAGCAGGAGCCGCACTGAAGCTTTCTTT. The complete variable domain, with remaining parts taken from reference TRBV15 and TRBJ1-1, reads DAMVIQNPRYQVTQFGKPVTLSCSQTLNHNVMYWYQQKSSQAPKLLFHYYDKDFNNEADTPDNFQSRRPNTSFCFLDIRSPGLGDTAMYLCATSSRSRTEAFFGQGTRLTVV.

This clonotype was seen at least ten times. The V gene is TRBV28, the J gene TRBJ2-7; 11 bases fit TRBD2. The V gene's germline CDR1 is MDHEN and CDR2 SYDVKM. The CDR3 has 16 residues. The V gene end was trimmed by 4 bases and the J gene end by 3 bases; junction bases not matched to a gene: 8. CDR3 in amino acids: CASSSTRTSGRYEQYF. In nucleotides, the CDR3 is TGTGCCAGCAGTTCGACTCGGACTAGCGGGCGCTACGAGCAGTACTTC.

The sample holds many counts of this clonotype. The chain is built from TRBV20-1 and TRBJ2-7, with 8 positions matching TRBD2. CDR1 is DFQATT and CDR2 is SNEGSKA in the germline V gene (reference sequence). Germline trimming cut 8 bases from V and 2 bases from J; bases unmatched to any gene: 8. CDR3 length: 13 residues. The CDR3 here is CSSRGGGTYEQYF. The CDR3 DNA reads as TGCAGTTCTCGGGGGGGTGGGACCTACGAGCAGTACTTC.

This clonotype was counted many times. The chain employs TRBV12-3 or TRBV12-4 and TRBJ1-2; D remains ambiguous. Trimming cost V 4 bases and J 5 bases, with 11 bases left between them. The CDR3 extends over 13 amino acids. The CDR3 is CASSYQVHYGYTF. The DNA of the CDR3 is TGTGCCAGCAGTTACCAGGTGCATTATGGCTACACCTTC.

This clonotype appeared many times. CDR3 sequence (DNA): TGCGCCAGCAGCTTGGAGGGGGTAAGATACGAGCAGTACTTC. Translated: CASSLEGVRYEQYF. The V and J genes are TRBV5-1 and TRBJ2-7; D is possibly TRBD1 (6 bases). The V end was cut by 0 bases, the J end by 4 bases, with 11 bases between. The CDR3 extends over 14 amino acids. Germline V gene data show CDR1 as SGHRS and CDR2 as YFSETQ.

The chain has TRBV4-1 and TRBJ2-7; 10 bases map to TRBD1. CDR3 length: 15 residues. Trimming removed 2 bases from V and 3 bases from J; junction bases left unmatched: 4. Looked up from germline, CDR1 is MGHRA and CDR2 is YSYEKL. The CDR3 reads CASSQTDRGVYEQYF. CDR3 in DNA: TGCGCCAGCAGCCAAACGGACAGGGGGGTCTACGAGCAGTACTTC.

V and J are TRBV4-3 and TRBJ1-6; 8 nucleotides line up with TRBD1. The ends lost 2 bases at V and 7 bases at J; junction bases unmatched: 4. Germline lookup yields CDR1 LGHNA and CDR2 YSLEER. The CDR3 covers 15 residues. The CDR3 here is CASSQNRGVNSPLHF. In DNA form, the CDR3 reads TGCGCCAGCAGCCAAAACAGGGGGGTGAATTCACCCCTCCACTTT.

This chain uses TRBV20-1 with TRBJ1-1; a possible D gene is TRBD1 (5 bases). V lost 0 bases and J 4 bases, leaving 12 bases between the germline ends. From germline, CDR1 is DFQATT and CDR2 SNEGSKA (reference sequence). The CDR3 totals 14 residues. Here the CDR3 reads CSARDGGRATEAFF. DNA of the CDR3: TGCAGTGCTAGAGATGGTGGCAGGGCCACTGAAGCTTTCTTT.

This clonotype was recorded a few times. V usage is TRBV7-2 and J usage is TRBJ1-3; 9 nucleotides line up with TRBD1. In germline, CDR1 is SGHTA, CDR2 FQGNSA. The CDR3 extends over 16 amino acids. Germline trimming cut 5 bases from V and 4 bases from J; bases unmatched to any gene: 9. The CDR3 bases are TGTGCCAGCAGCCCCGACGGACAGGGGAGAGGAAACACCATATATTTT. Its translation: CASSPDGQGRGNTIYF.

Only a few counts were recorded for this clonotype. The chain couples TRBV20-1 to TRBJ2-2; 8 bases agree with TRBD2. Germline V gene data show CDR1 as DFQATT and CDR2 as SNEGSKA (reference sequence). The CDR3 covers 15 residues. The junction had 5 bases not matched to a gene; V was cut back by 0 bases and J by 5 bases. CDR3 sequence: CSARDPGRGTGELFF. DNA for the CDR3: TGCAGTGCTAGAGATCCCGGGAGGGGGACCGGGGAGCTGTTTTTT.

V is TRBV7-9 and J is TRBJ1-1; 7 bases fit TRBD1. The CDR3 contains 15 residues. CDR1 and CDR2 from the germline V gene are SEHNR and FQNEAQ (reference sequence). Trimming removed 5 bases from V and 0 bases from J; junction bases left unmatched: 6. Here the CDR3 DNA reads TGTGCCAGCAGCCCGGACAGGTTCATGAACACTGAAGCTTTCTTT. Translated: CASSPDRFMNTEAFF. The variable domain in full, completed from reference TRBV7-9 and TRBJ1-1, reads DTGVSQNPRHKITKRGQNVTFRCDPISEHNRLYWYRQTLGQGPEFLTYFQNEAQLEKSRLLSDRFSAERPKGSFSTLEIQRTEQGDSAMYLCASSPDRFMNTEAFFGQGTRLTVV.

This clonotype was counted between two and nine times. V is TRBV20-1 and J is TRBJ2-3; D not resolved. The V and J ends lost 1 base and 5 bases respectively, with 7 bases between them. CDR1 is DFQATT and CDR2 is SNEGSKA in the germline V gene (reference sequence). CDR3 size: 12 residues. CDR3 in DNA: TGCAGTGCTAGAGGAGTCCTAGATACGCAGTATTTT. Amino acids: CSARGVLDTQYF.